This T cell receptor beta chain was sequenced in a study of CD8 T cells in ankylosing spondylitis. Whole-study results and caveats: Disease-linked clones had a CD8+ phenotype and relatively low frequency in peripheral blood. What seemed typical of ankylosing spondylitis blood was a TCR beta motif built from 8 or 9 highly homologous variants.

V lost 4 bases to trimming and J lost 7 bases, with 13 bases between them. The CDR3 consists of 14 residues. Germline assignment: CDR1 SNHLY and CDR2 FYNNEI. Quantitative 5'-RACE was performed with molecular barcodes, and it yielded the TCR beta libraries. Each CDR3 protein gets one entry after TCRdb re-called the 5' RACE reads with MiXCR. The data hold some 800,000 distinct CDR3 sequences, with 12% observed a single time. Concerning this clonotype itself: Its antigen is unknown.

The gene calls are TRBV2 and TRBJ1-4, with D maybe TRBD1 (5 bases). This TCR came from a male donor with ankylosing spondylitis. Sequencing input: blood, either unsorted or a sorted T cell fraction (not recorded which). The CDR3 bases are TGTGCCAGCAGTGGGGGCCTCCGCCCTGAAAAACTGTTTTTT. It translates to CASSGGLRPEKLFF.